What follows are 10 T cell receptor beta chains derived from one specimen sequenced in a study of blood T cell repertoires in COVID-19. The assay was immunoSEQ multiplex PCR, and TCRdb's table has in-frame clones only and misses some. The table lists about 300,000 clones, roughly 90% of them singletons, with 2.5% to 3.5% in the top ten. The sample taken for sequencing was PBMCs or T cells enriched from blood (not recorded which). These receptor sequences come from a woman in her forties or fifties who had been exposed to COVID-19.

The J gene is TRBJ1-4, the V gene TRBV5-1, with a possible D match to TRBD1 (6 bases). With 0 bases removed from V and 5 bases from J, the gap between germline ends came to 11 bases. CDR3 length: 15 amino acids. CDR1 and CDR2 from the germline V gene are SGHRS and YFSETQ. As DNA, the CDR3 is TGCGCCAGCAGCTTGGCTGGACAGCAGAATGAAAAACTGTTTTTT. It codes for CASSLAGQQNEKLFF.

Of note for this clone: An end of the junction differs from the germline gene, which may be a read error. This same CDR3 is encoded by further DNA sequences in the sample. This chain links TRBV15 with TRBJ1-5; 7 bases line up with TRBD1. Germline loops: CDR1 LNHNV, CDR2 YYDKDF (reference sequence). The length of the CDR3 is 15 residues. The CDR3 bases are TGCGCCACCAGCAGTAGGCAGGGGGTGAATCAGCCCCAGCATTTT. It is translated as CATSSRQGVNQPQHF.

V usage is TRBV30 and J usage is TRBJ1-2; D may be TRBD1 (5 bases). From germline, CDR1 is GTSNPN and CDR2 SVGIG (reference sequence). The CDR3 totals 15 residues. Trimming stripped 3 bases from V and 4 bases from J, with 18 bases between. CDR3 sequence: CAWRYGNGGGYGYTF. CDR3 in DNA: TGTGCCTGGAGATATGGAAACGGGGGAGGCTATGGCTACACCTTC. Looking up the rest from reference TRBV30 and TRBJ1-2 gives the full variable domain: SQTIHQWPATLVQPVGSPLSLECTVEGTSNPNLYWYRQAAGRGLQLLFYSVGIGQISSEVPQNLSASRPQDRQFILSSKKLLLSDSGFYLCAWRYGNGGGYGYTFGSGTRLTVV.

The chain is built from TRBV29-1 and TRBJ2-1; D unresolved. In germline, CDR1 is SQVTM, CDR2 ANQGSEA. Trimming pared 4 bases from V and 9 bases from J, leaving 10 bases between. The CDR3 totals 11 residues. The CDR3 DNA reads TGCAGCGTTGTGAGTTACGGTGAGCAGTTCTTC. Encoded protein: CSVVSYGEQFF.

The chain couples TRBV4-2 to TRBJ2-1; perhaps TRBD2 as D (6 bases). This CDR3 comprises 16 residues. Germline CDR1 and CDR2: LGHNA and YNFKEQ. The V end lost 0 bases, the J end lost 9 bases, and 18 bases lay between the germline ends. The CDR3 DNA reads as TGTGCCAGCAGCCAAGACGGGACTTCAACTTGGGGTGAGCAGTTCTTC. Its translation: CASSQDGTSTWGEQFF.

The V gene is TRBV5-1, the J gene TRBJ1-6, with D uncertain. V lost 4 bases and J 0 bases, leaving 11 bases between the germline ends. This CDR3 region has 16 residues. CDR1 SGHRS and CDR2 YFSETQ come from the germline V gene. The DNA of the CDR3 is TGCGCCAGCAGCACATCGATCAGCTCCTATAATTCACCCCTCCACTTT. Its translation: CASSTSISSYNSPLHF.

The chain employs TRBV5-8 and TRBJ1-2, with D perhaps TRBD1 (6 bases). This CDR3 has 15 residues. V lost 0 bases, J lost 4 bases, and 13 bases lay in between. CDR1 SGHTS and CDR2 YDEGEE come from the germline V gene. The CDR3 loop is CASSLAPQGIYGYTF. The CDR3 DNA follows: TGTGCCAGCAGCTTGGCCCCCCAGGGGATCTATGGCTACACCTTC.

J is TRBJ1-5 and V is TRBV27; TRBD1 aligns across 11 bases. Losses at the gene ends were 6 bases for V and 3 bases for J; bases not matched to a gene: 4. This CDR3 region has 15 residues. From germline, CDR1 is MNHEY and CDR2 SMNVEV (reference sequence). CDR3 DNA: TGTGCCAGCAGCTGGACAGGGGGCTCCAATCAGCCCCAGCATTTT. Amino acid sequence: CASSWTGGSNQPQHF.

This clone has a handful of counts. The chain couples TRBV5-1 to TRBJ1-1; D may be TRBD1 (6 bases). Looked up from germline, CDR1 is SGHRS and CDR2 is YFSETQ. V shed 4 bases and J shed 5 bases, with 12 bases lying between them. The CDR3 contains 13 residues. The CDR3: CASSVMTGTEAFF. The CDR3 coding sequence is TGCGCCAGCAGCGTCATGACAGGAACTGAAGCTTTCTTT.

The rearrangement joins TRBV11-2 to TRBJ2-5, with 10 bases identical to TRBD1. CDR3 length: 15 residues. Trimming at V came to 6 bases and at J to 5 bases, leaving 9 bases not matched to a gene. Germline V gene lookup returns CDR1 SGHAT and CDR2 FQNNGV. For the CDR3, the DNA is TGTGCCAGCAGAGCCGCGACAGGGGGCATGGAGACCCAGTACTTC. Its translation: CASRAATGGMETQYF.